A selection of T cell receptor beta chains follows, all from one sample in a study of T cell responses to AZD1222 COVID-19 vaccine. Sequencing used immunoSEQ multiplex PCR; TCRdb keeps in-frame clones, though not all of them. In the table there are around 160,000 clones, about 90% of which are singletons. The sequenced sample was peripheral blood, obtained 28 days after the second AZD1222 dose. All receptors come from an adult who received the AZD1222 COVID-19 vaccine. The CDR3 runs from the conserved cysteine through the conserved F or W. Each record gives: V gene, clone size, CDR3 length, D gene, J gene, CDR3 DNA, CDR3 protein. The D gene is left open where the match is weak. Clone size is stated in some rows and not others, as once, few, many or a class when expanded.

TRBV28	few	16	-	TRBJ2-6	TGTGCCAGCAGTCTCTGGGGCCTCTCTGGGGCCAACGTCCTGACTTTC	CASSLWGLSGANVLTF
TRBV30	-	14	TRBD2	TRBJ2-3	TGTGCCGGGGATGGGAGAGCGGGAGCAGATACGCAGTATTTT	CAGDGRAGADTQYF
TRBV18	-	15	-	TRBJ2-3	TGTGCCAGCTCACCCCCTACCGGGGGCACAGATACGCAGTATTTT	CASSPPTGGTDTQYF
TRBV10-3	-	14	TRBD1	TRBJ2-1	TGTGCCATCAGTGATCGTCAGGGGGTTCATGAGCAGTTCTTC	CAISDRQGVHEQFF
TRBV7-3	-	14	-	TRBJ2-2	TGTGCCAGCAGCTCACTAGTCGGCGCCGGGGAGCTGTTTTTT	CASSSLVGAGELFF
TRBV7-2	-	13	-	TRBJ2-2	TGTGCCAGCAGCTACCCGAACACCGGGGAGCTGTTTTTT	CASSYPNTGELFF
TRBV19	-	11	-	TRBJ1-1	TGTGCCAGTAGTATAGGGGAGGAAGCTTTCTTT	CASSIGEEAFF
TRBV7-8	-	15	TRBD2	TRBJ2-1	TGTGCCAGCAGCTTACCGGGGGGGAGGGACGATGAGCAGTTCTTC	CASSLPGGRDDEQFF
TRBV7-9	-	15	-	TRBJ2-3	TGTGCCAGCAGCTTACTTGGGGGGCCCACAGATACGCAGTATTTT	CASSLLGGPTDTQYF
TRBV25-1	-	15	-	TRBJ2-5	TGTGCCAGCAGACCCCGGACAGATACCCAAGAGACCCAGTACTTC	CASRPRTDTQETQYF
TRBV5-1	-	11	-	TRBJ2-1	TGCGCCAGCAGCTTAGGGGATTGGCAGTTCTTC	CASSLGDWQFF
TRBV4-1	-	13	-	TRBJ2-7	TGCGCCAGCAGCCCTCGGAGGGACTACGAGCAGTACTTC	CASSPRRDYEQYF
TRBV11-1	-	13	-	TRBJ1-1	TGTGCCAGCAAGTTCGGGACGAACACTGAAGCTTTCTTT	CASKFGTNTEAFF
TRBV12-3/TRBV12-4	few	13	-	TRBJ2-7	TGTGCCAGCAGCCTCCCTGGACAGATTGGGCAGTACTTC	CASSLPGQIGQYF
TRBV9	-	11	-	TRBJ1-2	TGTGCCAGCAGCGTCGGATATGGCTACACCTTC	CASSVGYGYTF
TRBV20-1	-	15	-	TRBJ1-6	TGCAGTGCTAGTCAGGTCAGGGAGGATTGGTCACCCCTCCACTTT	CSASQVREDWSPLHF
TRBV7-3	once	15	TRBD1	TRBJ1-1	TGTGCCAGCAGCCAGGGGACAGTAAGGAACACTGAAGCTTTCTTT	CASSQGTVRNTEAFF
TRBV11-2	once	12	-	TRBJ2-5	TGTGCCAGCAGCTTAGATCGTCAGACCCAGTACTTC	CASSLDRQTQYF
TRBV5-6	-	15	-	TRBJ1-6	TGTGCCAGCAGCTTTTTCCGCCGCTATAATTCACCCCTCCACTTT	CASSFFRRYNSPLHF
TRBV18	-	17	-	TRBJ1-3	TGTGCCAGCTCACCACAGGGATTCTCAAGCTCTGGAAACACCATATATTTT	CASSPQGFSSSGNTIYF
TRBV19	once	14	TRBD1	TRBJ1-2	TGTGCCAGTAGTACCGACAGGGCTGGGTATGGCTACACCTTC	CASSTDRAGYGYTF
TRBV6-2/TRBV6-3	-	15	-	TRBJ1-2	TGTGCCAGCAGTTACCCTAGGGCGACAGTCTATGGCTACACCTTC	CASSYPRATVYGYTF
TRBV25-1	-	16	TRBD1	TRBJ1-5	TGTGCCAGCAGTGCCGACAGGGCCCCTAGCAATCAGCCCCAGCATTTT	CASSADRAPSNQPQHF
TRBV11-3	-	14	-	TRBJ1-5	TGTGCCAGCAGCTTAGAACCGAGCAATCAGCCCCAGCATTTT	CASSLEPSNQPQHF
TRBV6-1	-	15	TRBD1	TRBJ2-7	TGTGCCAGCAGTGAAGCGGACAGGTTCTCCTACGAGCAGTACTTC	CASSEADRFSYEQYF
TRBV28	-	14	-	TRBJ1-2	TGTGCCAGCAGTCTGGCCGGGTCTAACTATGGCTACACCTTC	CASSLAGSNYGYTF
TRBV30	once	11	-	TRBJ2-7	TGTGCCTGGGCTGGAACCTACGAGCAGTACTTC	CAWAGTYEQYF
TRBV21-1	few	16	-	TRBJ2-2	TGTGCCAGCAGCAAAGGGGAGGGACTAGCCACCGGGGAGCTGTTTTTT	CASSKGEGLATGELFF
TRBV5-6	-	12	-	TRBJ1-1	TGTGCCAGCAGCAGAGGGGGCACTGAAGCTTTCTTT	CASSRGGTEAFF
TRBV27	-	15	TRBD1	TRBJ1-1	TGTGCCAGAGAAAAAAATAAACAGGGGGGGACTGAAGCTTTCTTT	CAREKNKQGGTEAFF
TRBV3-1/TRBV3-2	-	16	TRBD2	TRBJ2-3	TGTGCCAGCAGCCAAGATCTAGCGGGGGGGCCGGGTACGCAGTATTTT	CASSQDLAGGPGTQYF
TRBV7-9	-	14	-	TRBJ1-2	TGTGCCAGCACCACGGGGGCGGGTAACTATGGCTACACCTTC	CASTTGAGNYGYTF
TRBV7-9	-	17	-	TRBJ1-6	TGTGCCAGCAGCTTATACGGGCAGGTCTCCTATAATTCACCCCTCCACTTT	CASSLYGQVSYNSPLHF
TRBV2	once	14	-	TRBJ2-3	TGTGCCAGCACGCGACGGGACATCACAGATACGCAGTATTTT	CASTRRDITDTQYF
TRBV5-1	-	13	-	TRBJ2-7	TGCGCCAGCAGCTTGGCCGGGCAGTACGAGCAGTACTTC	CASSLAGQYEQYF
TRBV5-1	-	15	-	TRBJ2-3	TGCGCCAGCAGCTTAAACGGGAGCCCCACAGATACGCAGTATTTT	CASSLNGSPTDTQYF
TRBV18	-	17	-	TRBJ1-2	TGTGCCAGCTCACCCTATATGGCCCGCGATATCGACTATGGCTACACCTTC	CASSPYMARDIDYGYTF
TRBV19	-	16	TRBD1	TRBJ2-1	TGTGCCAGTAGTGGATACAGGGGTTCGACCTACAATGAGCAGTTCTTC	CASSGYRGSTYNEQFF
TRBV9	-	14	-	TRBJ2-3	TGTGCCAGCAGCGTATTAGGAGGTACAGATACGCAGTATTTT	CASSVLGGTDTQYF
TRBV29-1	-	15	TRBD2	TRBJ2-1	TGCAGCTACTTGGTGGGGCGGGAGTTATCCAATGAGCAGTTCTTC	CSYLVGRELSNEQFF
TRBV7-2	once	15	-	TRBJ1-3	TGTGCCAGCAGCTTAACAACAGGGTCTGGAAACACCATATATTTT	CASSLTTGSGNTIYF
TRBV9	-	15	-	TRBJ2-4	TGTGCCAGCAGCGTAGGTGGTGGGGCCCTGAACATTCAGTACTTC	CASSVGGGALNIQYF
TRBV19	-	15	TRBD2	TRBJ2-3	TGTGCCAGTAGCAACGGACTAGCGTGGGGGAATACGCAGTATTTT	CASSNGLAWGNTQYF
TRBV5-6	-	12	-	TRBJ2-1	TGTGCCAGCAGCTCCGACATTGACGAGCAGTTCTTC	CASSSDIDEQFF